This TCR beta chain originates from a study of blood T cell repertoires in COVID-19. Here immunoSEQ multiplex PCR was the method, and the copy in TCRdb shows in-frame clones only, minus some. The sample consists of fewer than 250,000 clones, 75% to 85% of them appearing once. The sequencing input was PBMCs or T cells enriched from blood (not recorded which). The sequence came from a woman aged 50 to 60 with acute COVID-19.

The CDR3 DNA follows: TGTGCCATCAGTGAGTCGAAGGGGTACAATGAGCAGTTCTTC. Amino acids: CAISESKGYNEQFF. The chain is built from TRBV10-3 and TRBJ2-1; D may be TRBD1 (5 bases). Trimming removed 0 bases from V and 4 bases from J, with 7 bases in between. In germline, CDR1 is ENHRY, CDR2 SYGVKD. The CDR3 sequence is 14 residues long.